This is a list of T cell receptor beta chains from one sample in a study of T cells in Graves' hyperthyroidism and ophthalmopathy. TCRdb called the multiplex PCR reads again in MiXCR, with one record for every CDR3 protein. The table has fewer than 30,000 distinct CDR3 sequences, about 53% seen once. Sequencing was performed on blood. The receptors shown here come from a middle-aged woman with Graves' hyperthyroidism that later progressed to Graves' ophthalmopathy. Both conserved end residues are trimmed from each CDR3.

>TRBJ1-3|TRBV5-1|12
ASTTSGSGNTIY
>TRBJ2-3|TRBV18|9
ASSRTDTQY
>TRBJ2-1|TRBV20-1|12
SARDGGRIDEQF
>TRBJ2-7|TRBV25-1|14
ASSLYEGTDTYEQY
>TRBJ2-2|TRBV9|12
ACSEGFNTGELS
>TRBJ2-2|TRBV15|9
ATGLGGELF
>TRBJ1-1|TRBV28|12
ASKYRGRNTEAF
>TRBJ2-7|TRBV20-1|12
SARMGQGAYEQY
>TRBJ2-7|TRBV10-2|13
ASSESTVQGNEQY
>TRBJ2-1|TRBV19|9
ASQGYNEQF
>TRBJ1-5|TRBV9|11
ASSFRDQETQH
>TRBJ2-7|TRBV4-2|11
ASSQVEGQEQY
>TRBJ2-2|TRBV28|14
ASTEVWGQGGGELF
>TRBJ2-1|TRBV24-1|14
ATSDLADSSYNEQF